Below, 32 T cell receptor beta chains from the same sample are listed, as sequenced in a study of cytomegalovirus exposure and HLA in healthy donors. Assay: immunoSEQ multiplex PCR; the TCRdb copy retains only in-frame clones and omits some. The data show approximately 170,000 clones, 75% to 90% seen once. Sequencing was carried out using PBMCs. These receptors originate from a man aged 18-30 years in good health and CMV-seropositive.

The V call is TRBV7-6, the J call TRBJ2-7; 9 bases map to TRBD2. The CDR3 consists of 16 residues. Per the germline V gene, CDR1 is SGHVS and CDR2 is FNYEAQ. V trimming: 1 base; J trimming: 0 bases; junction bases outside the gene matches: 4. The CDR3 bases are TGTGCCAGCAGCTTAGAGGCTAGCGGGGCCTCCTACGAGCAGTACTTC. Encoded protein: CASSLEASGASYEQYF.

V usage is TRBV9 and J usage is TRBJ2-5; 10 bases are shared with TRBD2. The germline V gene has CDR1 SGDLS and CDR2 YYNGEE. Germline trimming cut 0 bases from V and 2 bases from J; bases unmatched to any gene: 10. This CDR3 has 18 residues. CDR3 nucleotide sequence: TGTGCCAGCAGCGTAGGTTTCTCAGCGGGAGGGGTACAAGAGACCCAGTACTTC. It codes for CASSVGFSAGGVQETQYF.

This sequence joins TRBV6-1 and TRBJ1-3, with D possibly matching TRBD1 (5 bases). Looked up from germline, CDR1 is MNHNS and CDR2 is SASEGT. This CDR3 has 13 residues. V lost 8 bases to trimming and J lost 0 bases, with 8 bases between them. CDR3 DNA sequence: TGTGCCAGCTTAACAGGCTCTGGAAACACCATATATTTT. Protein: CASLTGSGNTIYF.

The chain recombines TRBV30 with TRBJ1-1; D is possibly TRBD1 (5 bases). The CDR3 extends over 12 amino acids. The germline CDR1 and CDR2 sequences are GTSNPN and SVGIG (reference sequence). Between the trimmed V and J ends, which lost 1 base and 4 bases, there was a span of 7 bases. The CDR3 DNA reads as TGTGCCTGGAGTGGGGGGGGCACTGAAGCTTTCTTT. This translates into CAWSGGGTEAFF.

The gene calls are TRBV28 and TRBJ2-7; TRBD1 matches at 8 bases. Germline V CDR1 and CDR2: MDHEN, SYDVKM. With V trimmed by 4 bases and J by 0 bases, 8 bases remained unmatched. There are 16 residues in the CDR3. The CDR3: CASSSPLTGDSYEQYF. The CDR3 DNA is TGTGCCAGCAGTTCTCCCCTGACAGGGGACTCCTACGAGCAGTACTTC.

The chain combines TRBV18 with TRBJ2-7; the D gene is possibly TRBD2 (7 bases). V was trimmed by 0 bases and J by 7 bases, leaving 16 bases between them. This CDR3 has 15 amino acids. CDR1 and CDR2 (germline): KGHSH, LQKENI. The CDR3 sequence is CASSPPGGLAWEQYF. CDR3 in DNA: TGTGCCAGCTCACCACCGGGGGGGCTGGCGTGGGAGCAGTACTTC.

This clone was found many times. The rearrangement joins TRBV6-1 to TRBJ1-2; 9 bases agree with TRBD1. The CDR3 loop spans 14 amino acids. Germline CDR1 is MNHNS and CDR2 is SASEGT. Germline trimming cut 3 bases from V and 5 bases from J; bases unmatched to any gene: 4. CDR3 residues: CASSDGTGLYGYTF. In nucleotides, the CDR3 is TGTGCCAGCAGTGATGGGACAGGGCTTTATGGCTACACCTTC.

CDR3 sequence reads: CASSYSGQTEAFF. CDR3 coding DNA: TGTGCCAGCAGTTACTCGGGACAAACTGAAGCTTTCTTT. The rearrangement links TRBV6-5 to TRBJ1-1, with a tentative D call TRBD1 (6 bases). This CDR3 is 13 amino acids long. V shed 0 bases and J shed 5 bases, with 7 bases lying between them. Per germline, CDR1 MNHEY and CDR2 SVGAGI.

This clone was counted only a few times. V gene TRBV5-1 combines with J gene TRBJ2-2; 7 nucleotides agree with TRBD2. The CDR3 loop spans 16 amino acids. Germline trimming cut 4 bases from V and 5 bases from J; bases unmatched to any gene: 11. Germline assignment: CDR1 SGHRS and CDR2 YFSETQ. DNA for the CDR3: TGCGCCAGCAGCCCGGCCGGCGGGAGAAGGACCGGGGAGCTGTTTTTT. It translates to CASSPAGGRRTGELFF.

The rearrangement uses TRBV4-1 and TRBJ2-5; perhaps TRBD2 as D (7 bases). Germline V gives CDR1 MGHRA, CDR2 YSYEKL. The V end lost 0 bases, the J end lost 0 bases, and 14 bases lay between the germline ends. The length of the CDR3 is 17 residues. This chain's CDR3 is CASSQDRRGRYQETQYF. The DNA for the CDR3 is TGCGCCAGCAGCCAAGATCGGCGGGGGCGCTACCAAGAGACCCAGTACTTC.

The rearrangement joins TRBV5-1 to TRBJ2-2; D is perhaps TRBD1 (6 bases). The V end lost 1 base, the J end lost 2 bases, and 12 bases lay between the germline ends. CDR1 is SGHRS and CDR2 is YFSETQ in the germline V gene. This CDR3 spans 16 amino acids. This CDR3 is CASSLSQGANTGELFF. CDR3 DNA: TGCGCCAGCAGCTTGTCACAGGGAGCAAACACCGGGGAGCTGTTTTTT.

This clone is a singleton in its sample. This sequence joins TRBV4-1 and TRBJ2-7; 7 positions match TRBD2. The germline V gene has CDR1 MGHRA and CDR2 YSYEKL. There are 14 residues in the CDR3. With 0 bases clipped from V and 6 bases from J, the junction kept 5 bases outside the gene matches. CDR3 sequence (DNA): TGCGCCAGCAGCCAAGATAAGATAGCGGGCGAGCAGTACTTC. This codes for CASSQDKIAGEQYF.

V and J are TRBV5-4 and TRBJ1-6; TRBD1 aligns across 9 bases. The CDR3 spans 14 residues. The germline V gene has CDR1 SGHNT and CDR2 YYREEE (reference sequence). V shed 2 bases, J shed 9 bases, and the junction held 3 bases outside the gene matches. The CDR3 coding sequence is TGTGCCAGCAGCTTCCGGGACAGGGCTTCACCCCTCCACTTT. This sequence encodes CASSFRDRASPLHF.

This clone showed up just a few times. This sequence joins TRBV28 and TRBJ2-5, with 8 bases lining up with TRBD1. There are 15 residues in the CDR3. J gave up 4 bases and V 6 bases, and 10 bases lay outside the gene matches. Germline V gene sequence: CDR1 MDHEN, CDR2 SYDVKM. This CDR3 is CASSLDREGVETQYF. CDR3 nucleotide sequence: TGTGCCAGCAGCTTGGACAGGGAAGGGGTAGAGACCCAGTACTTC.

J is TRBJ2-7 and V is TRBV5-4; D remains unclear. Germline CDR1 SGHNT, CDR2 YYREEE (reference sequence). The CDR3 totals 12 residues. The V and J ends lost 2 bases and 5 bases respectively, with 8 bases between them. CDR3 protein: CASSFGQNEQYF. As DNA, the CDR3 is TGTGCCAGCAGCTTTGGGCAGAACGAGCAGTACTTC.

The chain links TRBV27 to TRBJ2-5; tentative D call: TRBD2 (5 bases). CDR3 length: 16 residues. Trimming took 5 bases from V and 0 from J, leaving 16 bases between them. Germline-derived CDR1 and CDR2 are MNHEY and SMNVEV (reference sequence). The chain's CDR3 is CASSPGVGLYQETQYF. CDR3 coding DNA: TGTGCCAGCAGTCCCGGGGTCGGTTTGTACCAAGAGACCCAGTACTTC.

The V and J genes are TRBV9 and TRBJ2-1; the match to TRBD2 covers 8 bases. The CDR3 has 14 residues. The junction had 7 bases not matched to a gene; V was cut back by 2 bases and J by 9 bases. From germline, CDR1 is SGDLS and CDR2 YYNGEE. CDR3 residues: CASSVGGLVAEQFF. DNA of the CDR3: TGTGCCAGCAGCGTGGGGGGACTAGTTGCTGAGCAGTTCTTC.

The CDR3 coding sequence is TGTGCCAGCAAGGCAGGGGGCTTAGGCTACACCTTC. As protein: CASKAGGLGYTF. The genes are TRBV27 and TRBJ1-2, with 8 bases that match TRBD1. V dropped 7 bases and J dropped 8; count of bases not matched to a gene: 6. The CDR3 has 12 amino acids. The V gene's germline CDR1 is MNHEY and CDR2 SMNVEV (reference sequence).

The chain carries TRBV13 and TRBJ2-3; D is undetermined. This CDR3 contains 16 residues. V lost 2 bases to trimming and J lost 0 bases, with 12 bases between them. CDR1 and CDR2 (germline): PRHDT, FYEKMQ (reference sequence). The CDR3, as DNA: TGTGCCAGCAGCTTATTACAGTCCTCTAGCACAGATACGCAGTATTTT. This codes for CASSLLQSSSTDTQYF.

The V gene is TRBV10-1, the J gene TRBJ2-1, with D perhaps matching TRBD2 (6 bases). This CDR3 contains 14 residues. Germline V gene sequence: CDR1 WNHNN, CDR2 SYGVQD (reference sequence). V was cut by 4 bases and J by 8 bases, with 15 bases left in between. The CDR3 nucleotides read TGCGCCAGCAGTGCGGGGAGGTCTAAGGATGAGCAGTTCTTC. It codes for CASSAGRSKDEQFF.

This clone occurred a few times. The chain links TRBV4-1 to TRBJ1-5; TRBD1 is a possible D gene (6 bases). V lost 4 bases and J lost 2, with 12 bases in between. Germline V CDR1 and CDR2: MGHRA, YSYEKL. The length of the CDR3 is 15 residues. CDR3 nucleotide sequence: TGCGCCAGCAGCCTGGGACCAGGGGGCAATCAGCCCCAGCATTTT. Translating gives CASSLGPGGNQPQHF.

This clone was picked up one time. The J gene is TRBJ1-2, the V gene TRBV27, with no clear D. Trimming pared 5 bases from V and 5 bases from J, leaving 9 bases between. CDR1 and CDR2 (germline): MNHEY, SMNVEV (reference sequence). The CDR3 extends over 12 amino acids. CDR3 bases: TGTGCCAGCAGTGACGGAGGTTATGGCTACACCTTC. Protein sequence: CASSDGGYGYTF.

This chain joins TRBV6-1 and TRBJ2-7; a possible D gene is TRBD2 (6 bases). The CDR3 runs 15 residues. V was cut by 6 bases and J by 2 bases, with 17 bases left in between. Germline V CDR1 and CDR2: MNHNS, SASEGT. The DNA for the CDR3 is TGTGCCAGCAGCGCCTCGGGGGATCCACCCTACGAGCAGTACTTC. It specifies CASSASGDPPYEQYF.

V is TRBV28 and J is TRBJ1-1; 9 bases map to TRBD1. Germline loops: CDR1 MDHEN, CDR2 SYDVKM. The CDR3 is 18 amino acids. The V and J ends lost 2 bases and 4 bases, in that order; junction bases with no gene match: 14. The CDR3 loop reads CASSLGTGTGRIGTEAFF. CDR3 nucleotide sequence: TGTGCCAGCAGTTTAGGGACCGGGACAGGGAGGATCGGCACTGAAGCTTTCTTT.

V and J are TRBV28 and TRBJ1-1; D remains unclear. The CDR3 loop spans 11 amino acids. Germline V gene sequence: CDR1 MDHEN, CDR2 SYDVKM. Deletions cut 6 bases from V and 5 bases from J, with 7 bases between. The CDR3 here is CASRTRTEAFF. CDR3 DNA: TGTGCCAGCAGGACGCGGACTGAAGCTTTCTTT. The full variable domain, its missing parts supplied by reference TRBV28 and TRBJ1-1, is DVKVTQSSRYLVKRTGEKVFLECVQDMDHENMFWYRQDPGLGLRLIYFSYDVKMKEKGDIPEGYSVSREKKERFSLILESASTNQTSMYLCASRTRTEAFFGQGTRLTVV.

This clone has more than one count but fewer than ten. The chain has TRBV7-9 and TRBJ2-7, with TRBD1 identical over 9 bases. CDR3 length equals 15 residues. The trim removed 8 bases at V and 6 bases at J, leaving 14 bases unmatched. The germline CDR1 and CDR2 sequences are SEHNR and FQNEAQ (reference sequence). CDR3 amino acids: CASGRVGQGSSEQYF. CDR3 DNA: TGTGCCAGCGGGAGGGTGGGACAGGGTTCGTCCGAGCAGTACTTC.

The J gene is TRBJ1-1, the V gene TRBV6-6; the D gene is possibly TRBD1 (5 bases). The germline V and J ends were trimmed by 2 bases and 0 bases, with 10 bases remaining between them. Germline CDR1 and CDR2: MNHNY and SVGAGI (reference sequence). The CDR3 consists of 15 residues. The CDR3 spells CASSYLTAMNTEAFF. The CDR3 nucleotides read TGTGCCAGCAGTTACCTGACAGCCATGAACACTGAAGCTTTCTTT.

This clone has just one count. The chain combines TRBV27 with TRBJ2-4; 7 bases agree with TRBD1. CDR1 and CDR2 (germline): MNHEY, SMNVEV (reference sequence). There are 16 residues in the CDR3. V was clipped by 5 bases and J by 0 bases; unmatched bases: 7. CDR3 protein: CASSLKHRGAKNIQYF. CDR3 bases: TGTGCCAGCAGTCTAAAACACAGGGGAGCCAAAAACATTCAGTACTTC.

DNA for the CDR3: TGTGCCAGCACCCGACAGGGGGGAAAGGATGGCTACACCTTC. This sequence encodes CASTRQGGKDGYTF. V gene TRBV6-5 combines with J gene TRBJ1-2; 9 bases agree with TRBD1. Germline loops: CDR1 MNHEY, CDR2 SVGAGI. J gave up 6 bases and V 7 bases, and 9 bases lay outside the gene matches. This CDR3 comprises 14 residues.

The V and J genes are TRBV7-9 and TRBJ1-2; 9 bases match TRBD1. The J segment lost 2 bases and the V segment lost 5 bases, leaving 6 bases of the junction unmatched. Germline V CDR1 and CDR2: SEHNR, FQNEAQ (reference sequence). This CDR3 is 15 amino acids long. DNA for the CDR3: TGTGCCAGCAGCCACCCGGGACAGGGAAACTATGGCTACACCTTC. Residues: CASSHPGQGNYGYTF.

The table lists this clone with a few counts. The chain uses TRBV28 and TRBJ2-7, with D perhaps matching TRBD1 (5 bases). The germline gives CDR1 MDHEN, CDR2 SYDVKM. The CDR3 consists of 15 residues. Trimming pared 5 bases from V and 3 bases from J, leaving 17 bases between. CDR3 region: CASSPWTRTVYEQYF. Written as DNA, the CDR3 is TGTGCCAGCAGTCCCTGGACACGAACGGTCTACGAGCAGTACTTC.

This rearrangement joins TRBV5-1 to TRBJ1-1, with 8 bases that match TRBD1. Per germline, CDR1 SGHRS and CDR2 YFSETQ. The V segment lost 4 bases and the J segment 5 bases; nucleotides outside the gene matches: 7. The CDR3 is 14 amino acids. The chain's CDR3 is CASSQWTGQTEAFF. The CDR3 bases are TGCGCCAGCAGCCAATGGACAGGGCAAACTGAAGCTTTCTTT.